One and the same sample provided the 25 T cell receptor beta chains below, sequenced in a study of shared clonotypes between healthy human individuals. Sequencing used immunoSEQ multiplex PCR; TCRdb keeps in-frame clones, though not all of them. The sample shows about 380,000 clones, 90% to 98% of them seen only once. Sequenced sample: memory CD8+ T cells sorted from blood. Subset reported: CD45RO+ cells pooled with CCR7-negative TemRA cells. These receptors came from a man in his thirties or forties in good health.

This sequence joins TRBV28 and TRBJ2-1; weak D call: TRBD2 (5 bases). Germline CDR1 and CDR2: MDHEN and SYDVKM. The CDR3 has 13 residues. V lost 5 bases, J lost 5 bases, and 10 bases lay in between. In nucleotides, the CDR3 is TGTGCCAGCAGTGCCCCGAGGGACAATGAGCAGTTCTTC. Amino acids: CASSAPRDNEQFF.

The V gene is TRBV28, the J gene TRBJ2-2; 14 bases map to TRBD2. The CDR3 runs to 17 residues. V lost 0 bases, J lost 7 bases, and 4 bases stayed unmatched. Looked up from germline, CDR1 is MDHEN and CDR2 is SYDVKM. CDR3 DNA: TGTGCCAGCAGTTTATGGGGACTAGCGGGAGCGGACGGGGAGCTGTTTTTT. It codes for CASSLWGLAGADGELFF.

The rearrangement links TRBV6-1 to TRBJ1-2; weak D call: TRBD1 (5 bases). Trimming left V 8 bases short and J 8 bases short, with 21 bases between. The length of the CDR3 is 14 residues. The germline gives CDR1 MNHNS, CDR2 SASEGT. This CDR3 reads CASGRRGEERGYTF. The CDR3 DNA sequence: TGTGCCAGCGGTAGACGGGGGGAGGAGAGGGGCTACACCTTC.

This chain joins TRBV7-9 and TRBJ1-2; weak D call: TRBD1 (5 bases). The CDR3 consists of 15 residues. Germline V lookup: CDR1 SEHNR, CDR2 FQNEAQ (reference sequence). Trimming removed 5 bases at V and 4 bases at J, with 17 bases between. CDR3 sequence (DNA): TGTGCCAGCAGCCATGCCGGGACCGGGATCTATGGCTACACCTTC. Translation gives CASSHAGTGIYGYTF.

CDR3 residues: CASTTGLAADTQYF. The DNA for the CDR3 is TGTGCCAGCACCACGGGGCTAGCGGCGGATACGCAGTATTTT. This chain connects TRBV9 to TRBJ2-3, with 7 bases matching TRBD2. In germline, CDR1 is SGDLS, CDR2 YYNGEE. The CDR3 contains 14 residues. The V and J ends lost 6 bases and 6 bases, in that order; junction bases with no gene match: 10.

The rearrangement joins TRBV28 to TRBJ2-1; D not certain. Germline CDR1 MDHEN, CDR2 SYDVKM. The CDR3 has 12 amino acids. The V end lost 5 bases, the J end lost 7 bases, and 9 bases lay between the germline ends. DNA of the CDR3: TGTGCCAGCAGTCTATACGTTAATGAGCAGTTCTTC. It yields the protein CASSLYVNEQFF.

This rearrangement joins TRBV10-1 to TRBJ2-7; TRBD2 matches 8 bases. With 0 bases clipped from V and 5 bases from J, the junction kept 6 bases outside the gene matches. CDR1 and CDR2 (germline): WNHNN, SYGVQD (reference sequence). CDR3 length: 15 residues. The CDR3: CASSESSSGLNEQYF. The DNA of the CDR3 is TGCGCCAGCAGTGAGTCGTCTAGCGGGCTAAACGAGCAGTACTTC.

The genes are TRBV5-5 and TRBJ2-7, with TRBD1 as a possible D gene (5 bases). The CDR3 sequence is 12 residues long. Germline V gene sequence: CDR1 SGHKS, CDR2 YYEKEE (reference sequence). Trimming took off 0 bases at V and 9 bases at J, with 10 bases between the two ends. CDR3 sequence: CASSLGQGGQYF. The CDR3 DNA is TGTGCCAGCAGCTTGGGCCAGGGTGGGCAGTACTTC.

V usage is TRBV7-8 and J usage is TRBJ2-7; 7 bases are shared with TRBD2. Germline loops: CDR1 SGHVS, CDR2 FQNEAQ. The CDR3 runs 15 residues. Unmatched junction bases numbered 5, after V lost 1 base and J lost 2 bases. The DNA for the CDR3 is TGTGCCAGCAGCTTAGTAGGCGGGAGAACCTACGAGCAGTACTTC. This codes for CASSLVGGRTYEQYF.

The rearrangement uses TRBV5-4 and TRBJ1-1; D remains ambiguous. The CDR3 runs 13 residues. Germline V gene lookup returns CDR1 SGHNT and CDR2 YYREEE (reference sequence). The ends were cut back, 0 bases at V and 2 bases at J, with 5 bases in the middle. CDR3 bases: TGTGCCAGCAGCTTGGTAGACAACACTGAAGCTTTCTTT. The encoded protein is CASSLVDNTEAFF.

The chain joins TRBV19 to TRBJ1-1; D is uncertain. The CDR3 has 14 amino acids. The germline CDR1 and CDR2 sequences are LNHDA and SQIVND (reference sequence). Deletions cut 3 bases from V and 6 bases from J, with 14 bases between. The CDR3 reads CASSMVFLGAEAFF. CDR3 sequence (DNA): TGTGCCAGTAGTATGGTATTTTTGGGCGCTGAAGCTTTCTTT.

This chain links TRBV19 with TRBJ1-3; TRBD1 might be the D (6 bases). Germline V CDR1 and CDR2: LNHDA, SQIVND (reference sequence). The CDR3 contains 15 residues. Trimming left V 4 bases short and J 3 bases short, with 13 bases between. The CDR3 sequence is CASSTNGQIGNTIYF. Written as DNA, the CDR3 is TGTGCCAGTAGTACTAACGGACAGATTGGAAACACCATATATTTT.

On this clone: Other DNA sequences from this sample encode an identical CDR3 as well. The chain carries TRBV7-9 and TRBJ1-1, with D hard to call. V shed 5 bases and J shed 3 bases, with 4 bases lying between them. From germline, CDR1 is SEHNR and CDR2 FQNEAQ (reference sequence). This CDR3 is built from 11 residues. The CDR3 DNA reads TGTGCCAGCAGCCGGGACACTGAAGCTTTCTTT. Encoded protein: CASSRDTEAFF.

The rearrangement uses TRBV28 and TRBJ2-7, with D possibly TRBD2 on 6 matching bases. From germline, CDR1 is MDHEN and CDR2 SYDVKM. This CDR3 is 15 amino acids long. The V and J ends lost 6 bases and 3 bases respectively, with 18 bases between them. This CDR3 reads CASRPASQGGYEQYF. The CDR3 coding sequence is TGTGCCAGCAGGCCCGCGAGCCAGGGAGGCTACGAGCAGTACTTC.

This clone has a single count. The CDR3 here is CASSSSFFSAGGPGYEQYF. CDR3 coding DNA: TGTGCCAGCAGTTCGTCCTTTTTTTCAGCGGGAGGGCCGGGCTACGAGCAGTACTTC. V usage is TRBV28 and J usage is TRBJ2-7, with TRBD2 matching 10 bases. Germline-derived CDR1 and CDR2 are MDHEN and SYDVKM. Unmatched junction bases numbered 18, after V lost 4 bases and J lost 3 bases. The CDR3 contains 19 residues.

The chain couples TRBV29-1 to TRBJ2-7, with D perhaps given as TRBD1 or TRBD2 (5 bases each). V was trimmed by 5 bases and J by 5 bases, leaving 13 bases between them. Germline V lookup: CDR1 SQVTM, CDR2 ANQGSEA. The CDR3 is made up of 12 amino acids. The CDR3 loop is CSVPRDANEQYF. DNA for the CDR3: TGCAGCGTTCCTCGGGACGCCAACGAGCAGTACTTC.

V gene TRBV27 combines with J gene TRBJ1-5; 7 positions agree with TRBD1. CDR1 is MNHEY, CDR2 SMNVEV, per germline (reference sequence). The ends lost 4 bases at V and 1 base at J; junction bases unmatched: 7. The CDR3 runs 16 residues. The CDR3 DNA is TGTGCCAGCAGTTCGGGACAGATGACGAGCAATCAGCCCCAGCATTTT. Its translation: CASSSGQMTSNQPQHF.

V gene TRBV13 combines with J gene TRBJ2-1; perhaps TRBD2 as D (6 bases). The CDR3 loop spans 13 amino acids. Germline V CDR1 and CDR2: PRHDT, FYEKMQ (reference sequence). V was shortened by 7 bases and J by 8 bases, with 15 bases between the two germline ends. The CDR3: CASTSLGSDEQFF. For the CDR3, the DNA is TGTGCCAGCACCTCTCTCGGGAGTGATGAGCAGTTCTTC.

The rearrangement uses TRBV28 and TRBJ2-7, with D maybe TRBD2 (6 bases). Trimming took off 8 bases at V and 7 bases at J, with 15 bases between the two ends. Germline CDR1 is MDHEN and CDR2 is SYDVKM. The CDR3 is 12 amino acids. CDR3 loop: CASSAGTFEQYF. For the CDR3, the DNA is TGTGCCAGCTCCGCCGGGACTTTTGAGCAGTACTTC.

The V and J genes are TRBV19 and TRBJ2-3; TRBD1 matches 8 bases. V lost 7 bases and J lost 1; bases outside the gene matches: 4. This CDR3 is 14 amino acids long. Germline-derived CDR1 and CDR2 are LNHDA and SQIVND (reference sequence). The CDR3 DNA reads as TGTGCCAGTAAAGGGGGACAGGGCACAGATACGCAGTATTTT. Protein sequence: CASKGGQGTDTQYF.

The chain uses TRBV2 and TRBJ2-2, with TRBD2 as a possible D gene (6 bases). The CDR3 totals 17 residues. Germline loops: CDR1 SNHLY, CDR2 FYNNEI. Trimming left V 0 bases short and J 5 bases short, with 16 bases between. For the CDR3, the DNA is TGTGCCAGCAGTGAAGCTTATTCCCGGCGGGGTACCGGGGAGCTGTTTTTT. Amino acids: CASSEAYSRRGTGELFF. The full variable domain, in which reference TRBV2 and TRBJ2-2 provide the parts outside the CDR3, is EPEVTQTPSHQVTQMGQEVILRCVPISNHLYFYWYRQILGQKVEFLVSFYNNEISEKSEIFDDQFSVERPDGSNFTLKIRSTKLEDSAMYFCASSEAYSRRGTGELFFGEGSRLTVL.

For the CDR3, the DNA is TGTGCCAGCAAGAGGCTCCCGGGAGGCGCCGGGGAGCTGTTTTTT. It codes for CASKRLPGGAGELFF. The rearrangement uses TRBV6-5 and TRBJ2-2; 7 bases match TRBD2. Germline V lookup: CDR1 MNHEY, CDR2 SVGAGI. The CDR3 is 15 amino acids. The ends lost 7 bases at V and 6 bases at J; junction bases unmatched: 11.

J is TRBJ2-7 and V is TRBV5-4, with 14 bases matching TRBD2. The CDR3 has 15 residues. Germline CDR1 and CDR2: SGHNT and YYREEE (reference sequence). With 4 bases clipped from V and 5 bases from J, the junction kept 5 bases outside the gene matches. This CDR3 is CASSLTSGRANEQYF. The CDR3 DNA reads as TGTGCCAGCAGCCTGACTAGCGGGAGGGCAAACGAGCAGTACTTC.

Worth noting for this clone: One end of the junction does not line up with germline, which may come from a read error. The V call is TRBV19, the J call TRBJ1-6; D gene ambiguous. CDR1 and CDR2 from the germline V gene are LNHDA and SQIVND (reference sequence). The CDR3 is 13 residues long. The CDR3 sequence: CASSIAYNSPLHF. The DNA of the CDR3 is TGTGCCAGTAGTATAGCCTACAATTCACCCCTCCACTTT.

The chain couples TRBV7-9 to TRBJ2-1; TRBD1 matches at 9 bases. J lost 10 bases, V lost 5 bases, and 6 bases had no gene match. The CDR3 runs to 13 residues. Germline V CDR1 and CDR2: SEHNR, FQNEAQ (reference sequence). This CDR3 reads CASSPRDRAEQFF. The DNA for the CDR3 is TGTGCCAGCAGCCCTAGGGACAGGGCGGAGCAGTTCTTC.